These 30 T cell receptor beta chains originate from one sample sequenced in a study of breast tumors, draining lymph nodes, adjacent tissues. TCRdb reanalysed the multiplex PCR reads using MiXCR and keeps one entry per CDR3 protein. This sample yields 150,000 to 250,000 distinct CDR3 sequences, of which around 29% are seen a single time; about 4.5% belongs to the top ten. Samples came from axillary lymph nodes draining the breast cancer. Sequencing was done on a sample of axillary lymph node tissue. The receptors shown here come from a female donor with breast cancer. Some clones in this sample may be carry-over from other donors' samples.

The chain couples TRBV2 to TRBJ2-3; perhaps TRBD2 as D (5 bases). The CDR3 totals 15 residues. Per the germline V gene, CDR1 is SNHLY and CDR2 is FYNNEI. Trimming removed 6 bases from V and 0 bases from J, with 13 bases in between. For the CDR3, the DNA is TGTGCCAGCAGCACAAGCGGATCTAGCACAGATACGCAGTATTTT. It specifies CASSTSGSSTDTQYF. The full variable domain, its missing parts supplied by reference TRBV2 and TRBJ2-3, is EPEVTQTPSHQVTQMGQEVILRCVPISNHLYFYWYRQILGQKVEFLVSFYNNEISEKSEIFDDQFSVERPDGSNFTLKIRSTKLEDSAMYFCASSTSGSSTDTQYFGPGTRLTVL.

This sequence joins TRBV19 and TRBJ2-2; D is unclear. CDR1 is LNHDA and CDR2 is SQIVND in the germline V gene (reference sequence). V shed 5 bases and J shed 3 bases, with 7 bases lying between them. The length of the CDR3 is 13 residues. The chain's CDR3 is CASSVGYTGELFF. The DNA of the CDR3 is TGTGCCAGTAGTGTGGGCTACACCGGGGAGCTGTTTTTT.

Remarks on this clonotype: This CDR3 is missing its conserved last phenylalanine or tryptophan, likely due to a read error. It is unclear where the CDR3 begins or ends on the DNA, so no DNA is shown, and the CDR3 is as TCRdb lists it. The rearrangement joins TRBV24-1 to TRBJ2-2; the table's D call, TRBD2, was not checked against the DNA. The V gene's germline CDR1 is KGHDR and CDR2 SFDVKD. 17 amino acids form the CDR3, both terminal residues included. This CDR3 reads CATSDSDGPANTGERMS.

This clonotype has ten or more counts. The rearrangement links TRBV7-6 to TRBJ2-3; D is unresolved. The CDR3 extends over 14 amino acids. Deletions cut 5 bases from V and 7 bases from J, with 16 bases between. Germline assignment: CDR1 SGHVS and CDR2 FNYEAQ. The CDR3 sequence is CASSPFGPQNTQYF. The CDR3 region has the DNA TGTGCCAGCAGCCCGTTCGGCCCCCAAAATACGCAGTATTTT.

This clonotype was counted ten times or more. The CDR3 protein is CASSFSNTGELFF. CDR3 sequence (DNA): TGTGCCAGCAGTTTTTCGAACACCGGGGAGCTGTTTTTT. The chain uses TRBV11-2 and TRBJ2-2; D gene uncertain. With 6 bases removed from V and 0 bases from J, the gap between germline ends came to 5 bases. Germline loops: CDR1 SGHAT, CDR2 FQNNGV. The CDR3 extends over 13 amino acids.

The rearrangement joins TRBV20-1 to TRBJ2-5; D perhaps matches TRBD1 (6 bases). V lost 7 bases to trimming and J lost 3 bases, with 15 bases between them. The V gene's germline CDR1 is DFQATT and CDR2 SNEGSKA (reference sequence). The CDR3 has 13 amino acids. CDR3 loop: CSGRGNTEETQYF. CDR3 DNA: TGCAGTGGCAGGGGCAATACTGAAGAGACCCAGTACTTC.

The V gene is TRBV20-1, the J gene TRBJ1-4, with 9 bases aligning to TRBD1. The CDR3 consists of 14 residues. J gave up 7 bases and V 6 bases, and 9 bases lay outside the gene matches. Germline V CDR1 and CDR2: DFQATT, SNEGSKA (reference sequence). DNA for the CDR3: TGCAGTGCCGTTCCCGGGACAGGGAGTGAAAAACTGTTTTTT. This encodes CSAVPGTGSEKLFF.

This clonotype showed up just a few times. A much more abundant neighbour one base away suggests this may be a read error. The chain carries TRBV20-1 and TRBJ2-7; 8 nucleotides match TRBD2. CDR1 is DFQATT and CDR2 is SNEGSKA in the germline V gene (reference sequence). The V segment lost 6 bases and the J segment 9 bases; nucleotides outside the gene matches: 13. The CDR3 sequence is 13 residues long. CDR3 residues: CSAPSGSTHAQYF. The CDR3 DNA sequence: TGCAGTGCCCCAAGCGGGAGTACGCACGCGCAGTACTTC.

This clonotype was counted at least ten times. CDR3 sequence reads: CSAFSGARNTQYF. CDR3 in DNA: TGCAGTGCCTTTAGCGGGGCCCGCAATACGCAGTATTTT. The chain carries TRBV20-1 and TRBJ2-3, with 8 bases identical to TRBD2. This CDR3 comprises 13 residues. Germline assignment: CDR1 DFQATT and CDR2 SNEGSKA (reference sequence). The ends lost 6 bases at V and 7 bases at J; junction bases unmatched: 9.

This clonotype was counted between two and nine times. The chain employs TRBV28 and TRBJ1-5, with 7 bases matching TRBD1. J lost 4 bases, V lost 5 bases, and 5 bases had no gene match. The germline gives CDR1 MDHEN, CDR2 SYDVKM. This CDR3 is 14 amino acids long. The CDR3 loop is CASSADRFNQPQHF. In nucleotides, the CDR3 is TGTGCCAGCAGTGCGGACAGGTTTAATCAGCCCCAGCATTTT.

This clonotype was seen repeatedly, ten times or more. The genes are TRBV7-9 and TRBJ2-5; 7 bases are shared with TRBD2. Germline V CDR1 and CDR2: SEHNR, FQNEAQ (reference sequence). The CDR3 covers 14 residues. V was clipped by 7 bases and J by 4 bases; unmatched bases: 9. The CDR3 spells CASTSKGGRETQYF. DNA of the CDR3: TGTGCCAGCACCTCTAAGGGAGGGCGAGAGACCCAGTACTTC.

On this clonotype itself: Because it lacks the conserved phenylalanine or tryptophan at the end, this CDR3 is likely a read error. J is TRBJ2-2 and V is TRBV2; D is unresolved. Between the trimmed V and J ends, which lost 6 bases and 7 bases, there was a span of 9 bases. CDR1 and CDR2 (germline): SNHLY, FYNNEI. The CDR3 runs to 12 residues. The CDR3 bases are TGTGCCAGCAGGAGAGGTAGCGGGGAGCTGTTTTGT. Protein: CASRRGSGELFC.

Ten or more counts support this clonotype. The V and J genes are TRBV18 and TRBJ2-1; 10 bases agree with TRBD2. CDR3 length: 13 amino acids. V was clipped by 4 bases and J by 7 bases; unmatched bases: 1. Germline loops: CDR1 KGHSH, CDR2 LQKENI. The chain's CDR3 is CASSQAGGNEQFF. CDR3 bases: TGTGCCAGCTCACAAGCGGGGGGGAATGAGCAGTTCTTC.

This clonotype was seen ten or more times. This chain links TRBV29-1 with TRBJ2-3; 10 bases line up with TRBD2. The V gene's germline CDR1 is SQVTM and CDR2 ANQGSEA. The length of the CDR3 is 14 residues. Trimming cost V 7 bases and J 6 bases; bases outside gene matches: 10. This CDR3 reads CSASGRTVPDTQYF. The CDR3 DNA sequence: TGCAGCGCTAGCGGGAGAACCGTCCCCGATACGCAGTATTTT.

This clonotype showed up just a few times. The chain joins TRBV20-1 to TRBJ1-3; TRBD1 might be the D (6 bases). The CDR3 spans 14 residues. Germline CDR1 DFQATT, CDR2 SNEGSKA (reference sequence). The V and J ends lost 5 bases and 4 bases respectively, with 15 bases between them. As DNA, the CDR3 is TGCAGTGCTCGCTCCGGGACATCGGGAAACACCATATATTTT. Its translation is CSARSGTSGNTIYF.

This clonotype was picked up many times. The rearrangement links TRBV3-1 to TRBJ2-3; 9 bases line up with TRBD2. The CDR3 has 15 amino acids. Germline V gives CDR1 LGHDT, CDR2 YNNKEL (reference sequence). The trim removed 5 bases at V and 4 bases at J, leaving 7 bases unmatched. CDR3 amino acids: CASSLAGDPSDTQYF. CDR3 sequence (DNA): TGTGCCAGCAGCTTAGCGGGAGACCCATCAGATACGCAGTATTTT.

Written as DNA, the CDR3 is TGTGCCAGCACTCTAGTGGCGGGGGCGAATCAGCCCCAGCATTTT. Amino acids: CASTLVAGANQPQHF. The chain combines TRBV7-2 with TRBJ1-5, with D possibly TRBD1 on 6 matching bases. Trimming stripped 7 bases from V and 4 bases from J, with 17 bases between. Germline-derived CDR1 and CDR2 are SGHTA and FQGNSA. The CDR3 runs 15 residues.

There are a few counts of this clonotype. With a much larger clone just one base away, this may be a read error. V gene TRBV20-1 combines with J gene TRBJ2-5; the D gene is possibly TRBD1 (6 bases). Germline CDR1 reads DFQATT; CDR2 reads SNEGSKA (reference sequence). V lost 2 bases and J 7 bases, leaving 17 bases between the germline ends. The CDR3 has 14 amino acids. The CDR3 DNA sequence: TGCAGTGCTAGACCGATTACAGGGTGGGCGACCCAGTACTTC. It specifies CSARPITGWATQYF.

This clonotype appeared a few times. The chain carries TRBV6-5 and TRBJ2-7, with 8 bases that match TRBD2. Germline loops: CDR1 MNHEY, CDR2 SVGAGI. The CDR3 length is 16 residues. The J segment lost 3 bases and the V segment lost 5 bases, leaving 12 bases of the junction unmatched. The CDR3 sequence is CASSPHREGRFYEQYF. CDR3 DNA: TGTGCCAGCAGTCCGCACCGGGAGGGCCGGTTCTACGAGCAGTACTTC.

There are a few counts of this clonotype. V usage is TRBV6-6 and J usage is TRBJ1-1; TRBD1 might be the D (5 bases). Trimming took 6 bases from V and 4 from J, leaving 12 bases between them. This CDR3 comprises 13 residues. Germline-derived CDR1 and CDR2 are MNHNY and SVGAGI (reference sequence). The CDR3 DNA reads TGTGCCAGCAGGCGGGGGGAGGGCACTGAAGCTTTCTTT. Translation gives CASRRGEGTEAFF.

Only a few counts were recorded for this clonotype. A single base separates this from a much larger clone, so it may be a read error. No DNA is shown, since the ends of the CDR3 on it are uncertain; the CDR3 is the one TCRdb lists. The chain uses TRBV12-3 or TRBV12-4 and TRBJ2-7; the D call in the table, TRBD2, was not verified against the DNA. The CDR3 totals 13 residues, both ends included. The CDR3 reads CASSFARGSPQHF.

At least ten counts were recorded for this clonotype. The rearrangement uses TRBV29-1 and TRBJ2-3; TRBD2 agrees at 7 bases. In germline, CDR1 is SQVTM, CDR2 ANQGSEA. This CDR3 comprises 13 residues. Trimming removed 4 bases from V and 3 bases from J; junction bases left unmatched: 4. This CDR3 reads CSVVGGGTDTQYF. The CDR3 DNA follows: TGCAGCGTTGTTGGCGGGGGAACAGATACGCAGTATTTT.

Worth noting for this clonotype: It may be a read error: a sequence one base away is much more abundant. This chain uses TRBV18 with TRBJ1-2, with 7 bases that match TRBD1. Germline V CDR1 and CDR2: KGHSH, LQKENI. The CDR3 is made up of 12 amino acids. V dropped 10 bases and J dropped 2; count of bases not matched to a gene: 4. The DNA of the CDR3 is TGTGCCACCGGGACAGAGAACTATGGCTACACCTTC. Protein sequence: CATGTENYGYTF.

Ten or more counts support this clonotype. The rearrangement links TRBV5-6 to TRBJ2-3; TRBD1 or TRBD2 may be the D gene (5 bases each). This CDR3 is 15 amino acids long. Germline CDR1 SGHDT, CDR2 YYEEEE. Trimming removed 3 bases from V and 4 bases from J, with 15 bases in between. The CDR3 DNA reads as TGTGCCAGCAGCTCCGCCGGGATGGGGGCAGATACGCAGTATTTT. Translating it yields CASSSAGMGADTQYF.

This clonotype turned up a few times. A read error may be the cause here, since a much bigger clone is one base away. The chain links TRBV7-9 to TRBJ1-4; D gene unclear. The germline CDR1 and CDR2 sequences are SEHNR and FQNEAQ (reference sequence). CDR3 length equals 14 residues. V dropped 0 bases and J dropped 6 bases, with 8 bases sitting between them. The CDR3, as DNA: TGTGCCAGCAGCTTAGCGGGCGAGGATGAAAAACTGTTTTTT. Amino acids: CASSLAGEDEKLFF.

This clonotype was picked up many times. V usage is TRBV6-5 and J usage is TRBJ1-2; TRBD1 matches 7 bases. V was clipped by 5 bases and J by 7 bases; unmatched bases: 13. The CDR3 consists of 15 residues. The V gene's germline CDR1 is MNHEY and CDR2 SVGAGI. DNA for the CDR3: TGTGCCAGCAGTGAACGGGGTGACAGGGCTGCTGGCTACACCTTC. Protein product: CASSERGDRAAGYTF.

This clonotype was seen repeatedly, ten times or more. J is TRBJ2-3 and V is TRBV12-3 or TRBV12-4; D is perhaps TRBD2 (5 bases). The CDR3 runs to 13 residues. V lost 7 bases and J lost 5, with 13 bases in between. CDR3 nucleotide sequence: TGTGCCAGCACCGAACTAGGTTTAGATACGCAGTATTTT. Amino acid sequence: CASTELGLDTQYF.

This clonotype showed up many times. The chain uses TRBV7-9 and TRBJ2-7; D is undetermined. The length of the CDR3 is 14 residues. CDR1 is SEHNR, CDR2 FQNEAQ, per germline (reference sequence). V was pared by 4 bases and J by 1 base, with 11 bases between. This CDR3 reads CASSSTDDSYEQYF. In nucleotides, the CDR3 is TGTGCCAGCAGCTCAACCGACGATTCCTACGAGCAGTACTTC.

This chain links TRBV10-2 with TRBJ2-3; D could derive from TRBD1 or TRBD2 (5 bases each). Trimming cost V 8 bases and J 1 base, with 10 bases left between them. Germline CDR1 WSHSY, CDR2 SAAADI. The CDR3 extends over 13 amino acids. The CDR3 reads CASGGPGTDTQYF. In DNA form, the CDR3 reads TGCGCCAGCGGGGGACCGGGCACAGATACGCAGTATTTT.

Only a few counts were recorded for this clonotype. With a much larger clone just one base away, this may be a read error. V and J are TRBV12-3 or TRBV12-4 and TRBJ2-7; 9 positions match TRBD1. V trimming: 5 bases; J trimming: 5 bases; junction bases outside the gene matches: 7. This CDR3 has 14 amino acids. CDR3 sequence reads: CASSHTGGPDEQYF. Here the CDR3 DNA reads TGTGCCAGCAGTCACACAGGGGGCCCAGACGAGCAGTACTTC.